This TCR beta chain was identified during a study of shared clonotypes between healthy human individuals. With regard to this clone: Its specificity is unknown.

The CD4+ fraction was divided into a CD45RA+ naive subset and a CD45RA-negative memory subset. Produced via immunoSEQ multiplex PCR; TCRdb's table is partial and in-frame only. The profile shows under 2.5 million clones, around 92% of them singletons. Study-level points and caveats: Sequencing depth was predicted to influence how clonotypes are shared among donors. Rarefaction demonstrated incomplete sorted-subset sequencing despite large depth.

V shed 0 bases and J shed 4 bases, with 13 bases lying between them. Germline V lookup: CDR1 SGHRS, CDR2 YFSETQ. The CDR3 spans 15 residues. The clonotype comes from a man aged 18-30 years in good health. Some clones in this sample may be carry-over from other donors' samples. Sample: naive CD4+ T cells from PBMCs. The subset here: CD45RA+ positively selected. This chain connects TRBV5-1 to TRBJ1-2; D is possibly TRBD1 (6 bases). CDR3 coding DNA: TGCGCCAGCAGCTTGGGCCGGGACACCATCTATGGCTACACCTTC. Protein product: CASSLGRDTIYGYTF.